This T cell receptor beta chain was documented in a study of blood T cell repertoires in COVID-19. Assay: immunoSEQ multiplex PCR; the TCRdb copy retains only in-frame clones and omits some. Found here are some 330,000 clones, approximately 89% of them singletons; the top ten hold approximately 2%. V dropped 3 bases and J dropped 5 bases, with 7 bases sitting between them. The CDR3 covers 12 residues. CDR1 is LNHNV and CDR2 is YYDKDF in the germline V gene (reference sequence). Patients of the Seattle cohort, enrolled during active infection, were followed longitudinally. Specimen: peripheral blood. This rearrangement joins TRBV15 to TRBJ2-5, with D possibly TRBD2 on 6 matching bases. This receptor was obtained from a woman aged 25 to 39 with COVID-19, enrolled during active disease. The CDR3 DNA reads as TGTGCCACCAGCAGGGAGGGGGAGACCCAGTACTTC. Residues: CATSREGETQYF.